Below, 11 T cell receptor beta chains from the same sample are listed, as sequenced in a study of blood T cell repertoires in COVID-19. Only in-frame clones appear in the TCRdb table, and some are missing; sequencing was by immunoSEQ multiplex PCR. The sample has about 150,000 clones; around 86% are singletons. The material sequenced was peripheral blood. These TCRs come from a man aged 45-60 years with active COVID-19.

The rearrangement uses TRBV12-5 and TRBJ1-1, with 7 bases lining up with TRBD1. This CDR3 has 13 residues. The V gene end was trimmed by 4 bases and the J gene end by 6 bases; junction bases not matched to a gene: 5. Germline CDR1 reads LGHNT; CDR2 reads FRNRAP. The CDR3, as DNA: TGTGCTAGTGGTTCTACAGGGGTCCCTGAAGCTTTCTTT. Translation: CASGSTGVPEAFF.

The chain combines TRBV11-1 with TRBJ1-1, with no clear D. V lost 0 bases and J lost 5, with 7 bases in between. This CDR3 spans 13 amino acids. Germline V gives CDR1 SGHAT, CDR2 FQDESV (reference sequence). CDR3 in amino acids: CASSLADWTEAFF. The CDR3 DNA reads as TGTGCCAGCAGCTTAGCCGACTGGACTGAAGCTTTCTTT.

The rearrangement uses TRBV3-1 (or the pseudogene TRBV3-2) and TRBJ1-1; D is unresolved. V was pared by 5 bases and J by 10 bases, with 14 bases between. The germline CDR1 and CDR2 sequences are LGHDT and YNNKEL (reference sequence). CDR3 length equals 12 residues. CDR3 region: CASSSPTAVAFF. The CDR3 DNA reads TGTGCCAGCAGCTCGCCTACAGCGGTAGCTTTCTTT.

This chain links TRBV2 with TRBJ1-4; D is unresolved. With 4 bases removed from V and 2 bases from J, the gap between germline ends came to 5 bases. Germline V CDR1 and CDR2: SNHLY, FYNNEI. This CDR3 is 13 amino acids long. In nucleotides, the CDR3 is TGTGCCAGCAGTGTCGGTACTAATGAAAAACTGTTTTTT. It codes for CASSVGTNEKLFF.

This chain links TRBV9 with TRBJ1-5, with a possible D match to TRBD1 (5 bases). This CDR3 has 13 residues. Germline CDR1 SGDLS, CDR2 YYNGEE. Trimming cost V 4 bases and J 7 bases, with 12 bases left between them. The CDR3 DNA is TGTGCCAGCAGCCCCGGGAGGGGCCAGCCCCAGCATTTT. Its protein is CASSPGRGQPQHF.

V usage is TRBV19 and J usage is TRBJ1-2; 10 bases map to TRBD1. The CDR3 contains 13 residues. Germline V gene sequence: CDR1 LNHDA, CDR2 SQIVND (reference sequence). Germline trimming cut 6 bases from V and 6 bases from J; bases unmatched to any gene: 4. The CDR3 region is CASRTTGGDGYTF. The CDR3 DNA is TGTGCCAGTAGAACGACAGGGGGCGATGGCTACACCTTC.

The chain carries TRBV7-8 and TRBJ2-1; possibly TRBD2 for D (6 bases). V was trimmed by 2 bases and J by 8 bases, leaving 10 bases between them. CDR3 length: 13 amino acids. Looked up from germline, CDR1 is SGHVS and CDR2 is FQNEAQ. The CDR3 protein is CASSLNERDEQFF. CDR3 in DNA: TGTGCCAGCAGCTTAAATGAGCGGGATGAGCAGTTCTTC.

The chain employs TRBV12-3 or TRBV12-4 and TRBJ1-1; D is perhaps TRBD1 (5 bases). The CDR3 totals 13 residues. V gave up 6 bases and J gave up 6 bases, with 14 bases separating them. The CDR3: CASRRTLRAEAFF. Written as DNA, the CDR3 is TGTGCCAGCAGACGGACACTACGAGCTGAAGCTTTCTTT.

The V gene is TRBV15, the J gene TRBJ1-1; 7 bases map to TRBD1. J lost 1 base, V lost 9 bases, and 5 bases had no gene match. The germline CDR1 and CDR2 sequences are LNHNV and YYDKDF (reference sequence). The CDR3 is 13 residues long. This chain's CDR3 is CATGGQSNTEAFF. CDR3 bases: TGTGCCACGGGGGGACAGTCGAACACTGAAGCTTTCTTT.

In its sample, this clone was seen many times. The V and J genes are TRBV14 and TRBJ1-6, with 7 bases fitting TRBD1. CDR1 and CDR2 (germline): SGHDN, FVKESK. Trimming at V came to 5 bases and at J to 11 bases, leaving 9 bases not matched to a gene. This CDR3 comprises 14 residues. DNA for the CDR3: TGTGCCAGCAGCTACGGACAGGTAGCCCCACCCCTCCACTTT. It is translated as CASSYGQVAPPLHF.

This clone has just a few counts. CDR3 loop: CASSQENTEAFF. The CDR3 DNA follows: TGCGCCAGCAGCCAGGAGAACACTGAAGCTTTCTTT. The chain combines TRBV5-1 with TRBJ1-1; D is undetermined. This CDR3 is 12 amino acids long. V was trimmed by 4 bases and J by 1 base, leaving 5 bases between them. Germline-derived CDR1 and CDR2 are SGHRS and YFSETQ.